Below are 16 T cell receptor beta chains sequenced from a single sample in a study of blood T cell repertoires in COVID-19. Data came from immunoSEQ multiplex PCR; TCRdb stores just in-frame clones and leaves some out. The table lists a few hundred thousand clones, 85% of them singletons. The sequencing input was PBMCs or T cells enriched from blood (not recorded which). All receptors derive from a woman aged 45 to 65 who had been exposed to COVID-19.

This clone has only one observation. The chain carries TRBV5-1 and TRBJ1-2, with no clear D. The CDR3 totals 15 residues. Germline-derived CDR1 and CDR2 are SGHRS and YFSETQ. V lost 0 bases, J lost 8 bases, and 17 bases lay in between. CDR3 protein: CASSLDSLLPLGYTF. CDR3 bases: TGCGCCAGCAGCTTGGACAGCCTCCTCCCCCTGGGCTACACCTTC. The whole variable domain, remainder taken from reference TRBV5-1 and TRBJ1-2, is KAGVTQTPRYLIKTRGQQVTLSCSPISGHRSVSWYQQTPGQGLQFLFEYFSETQRNKGNFPGRFSGRQFSNSRSEMNVSTLELGDSALYLCASSLDSLLPLGYTFGSGTRLTVV.

The rearrangement links TRBV7-8 to TRBJ1-5; D is uncertain. This CDR3 has 13 residues. CDR1 is SGHVS, CDR2 FQNEAQ, per germline. The ends were cut back, 4 bases at V and 4 bases at J, with 8 bases in the middle. The CDR3 loop reads CASSSQQNQPQHF. The CDR3 DNA follows: TGTGCCAGCAGCTCACAGCAAAATCAGCCCCAGCATTTT. Together with reference TRBV7-8 and TRBJ1-5, the CDR3 gives the full variable domain: GAGVSQSPRYKVAKRGQDVALRCDPISGHVSLFWYQQALGQGPEFLTYFQNEAQLDKSGLPSDRFFAERPEGSVSTLKIQRTQQEDSAVYLCASSSQQNQPQHFGDGTRLSIL.

This clone was observed once. This chain connects TRBV5-5 to TRBJ2-5; TRBD1 matches 11 bases. Germline loops: CDR1 SGHKS, CDR2 YYEKEE (reference sequence). The junction had 8 bases not matched to a gene; V was cut back by 0 bases and J by 4 bases. The CDR3 consists of 17 residues. In DNA, the CDR3 is TGTGCCAGCAGCTTGGAATGGACAGGGGGCTTTGGAGAGACCCAGTACTTC. It yields the protein CASSLEWTGGFGETQYF.

The genes are TRBV27 and TRBJ2-7; tentatively, D is TRBD2 (5 bases). V was shortened by 6 bases and J by 6 bases, with 15 bases between the two germline ends. This CDR3 has 13 residues. Germline V lookup: CDR1 MNHEY, CDR2 SMNVEV (reference sequence). The DNA for the CDR3 is TGTGCCAGCAGACTAGGGTTCGGGTCCGAGCAGTACTTC. Encoded protein: CASRLGFGSEQYF.

The rearrangement uses TRBV5-1 and TRBJ1-2; D ambiguous. The CDR3 loop spans 15 amino acids. Trimming cost V 4 bases and J 0 bases, with 13 bases left between them. Germline V CDR1 and CDR2: SGHRS, YFSETQ. The CDR3 protein is CASSLDTPTNYGYTF. CDR3 coding DNA: TGCGCCAGCAGCCTCGACACACCGACTAACTATGGCTACACCTTC.

This clone has just a few counts. V gene TRBV5-1 combines with J gene TRBJ2-7; 9 bases fit TRBD1. Germline V lookup: CDR1 SGHRS, CDR2 YFSETQ. CDR3 length: 17 residues. V trimming: 3 bases; J trimming: 2 bases; junction bases outside the gene matches: 12. CDR3 coding DNA: TGCGCCAGCAGCTGGACCCCCGGGACAGGGTCGACCTACGAGCAGTACTTC. Its translation: CASSWTPGTGSTYEQYF.

The J gene is TRBJ2-6, the V gene TRBV18, with 7 bases matching TRBD2. The ends lost 6 bases at V and 2 bases at J; junction bases unmatched: 1. The CDR3 has 14 residues. Germline CDR1 and CDR2: KGHSH and LQKENI. The CDR3 nucleotides read TGTGCCAGCTCTCGGGGGGCTGGGGCCAACGTCCTGACTTTC. This sequence encodes CASSRGAGANVLTF.

To note about this clone: A junction boundary mismatches the germline segment, possibly from a read error. CDR3 amino acids: CAIRESGQANIQYF. The CDR3 DNA follows: TGTGCCATCAGGGAGTCGGGACAGGCGAACATTCAGTACTTC. The V gene is TRBV10-3, the J gene TRBJ2-4, with 8 bases identical to TRBD1. Looked up from germline, CDR1 is ENHRY and CDR2 is SYGVKD. The CDR3 is made up of 14 amino acids.

This rearrangement joins TRBV11-2 to TRBJ2-3; D unresolved. This CDR3 spans 14 amino acids. Germline CDR1 and CDR2: SGHAT and FQNNGV. V was trimmed by 5 bases and J by 3 bases, leaving 12 bases between them. The CDR3 DNA is TGTGCCAGCAGCCCCCGGATCGGGACAGATACGCAGTATTTT. As protein: CASSPRIGTDTQYF.

The chain uses TRBV5-1 and TRBJ2-5; 7 positions match TRBD2. The ends lost 5 bases at V and 5 bases at J; junction bases unmatched: 12. The CDR3 length is 15 residues. CDR1 is SGHRS and CDR2 is YFSETQ in the germline V gene. CDR3 nucleotides: TGCGCCAGCAGATCCTCGTGGGAGGGCGGGGAGACCCAGTACTTC. It translates to CASRSSWEGGETQYF.

V usage is TRBV6-5 and J usage is TRBJ2-3; TRBD1 is a possible D gene (5 bases). From germline, CDR1 is MNHEY and CDR2 SVGAGI. Trimming left V 4 bases short and J 3 bases short, with 5 bases between. The CDR3 has 12 amino acids. CDR3 DNA sequence: TGTGCCAGCAGTTCAGGGACAGATACGCAGTATTTT. It specifies CASSSGTDTQYF.

The chain joins TRBV28 to TRBJ2-7; 7 nucleotides align to TRBD1. Trimming at V came to 5 bases and at J to 2 bases, leaving 3 bases not matched to a gene. This CDR3 contains 13 residues. Germline V gives CDR1 MDHEN, CDR2 SYDVKM. As DNA, the CDR3 is TGTGCCAGCAGTGGGGACAGTCCCTACGAGCAGTACTTC. This codes for CASSGDSPYEQYF.

This chain's CDR3 is CASRGTEGYNSPLHF. The CDR3 region has the DNA TGTGCCAGCCGGGGGACAGAAGGATATAATTCACCCCTCCACTTT. The rearrangement uses TRBV5-5 and TRBJ1-6; 7 bases map to TRBD1. V lost 7 bases and J lost 4; bases outside the gene matches: 8. CDR3 size: 15 residues. Germline loops: CDR1 SGHKS, CDR2 YYEKEE (reference sequence).

V gene TRBV5-1 combines with J gene TRBJ2-5; 8 positions agree with TRBD2. Germline CDR1 and CDR2: SGHRS and YFSETQ. The ends lost 4 bases at V and 1 base at J; junction bases unmatched: 3. This CDR3 comprises 14 residues. CDR3 nucleotides: TGCGCCAGCAGCCGCGGGGGGTCCCAAGAGACCCAGTACTTC. Translating it yields CASSRGGSQETQYF.

V gene TRBV5-6 combines with J gene TRBJ1-2; 9 positions match TRBD1. This CDR3 region has 16 residues. V was pared by 4 bases and J by 2 bases, with 9 bases of the junction left unmatched. Germline CDR1 reads SGHDT; CDR2 reads YYEEEE. The CDR3 sequence: CASSPTGTGTNYGYTF. In DNA form, the CDR3 reads TGTGCCAGCAGCCCCACCGGGACAGGGACCAACTATGGCTACACCTTC.

As concerns this clone: Other DNA sequences in the sample encode the same CDR3. The chain employs TRBV27 and TRBJ1-1; 12 positions match TRBD1. The CDR3 is made up of 14 amino acids. The germline gives CDR1 MNHEY, CDR2 SMNVEV (reference sequence). The ends lost 3 bases at V and 5 bases at J; junction bases unmatched: 1. The DNA of the CDR3 is TGTGCCAGCAGTTTGGGACAGGGGGCTACTGAAGCTTTCTTT. Protein: CASSLGQGATEAFF.